The present entry profiles one T cell receptor (beta chain) with its context. Its cognate antigen is unknown. Each CDR3 protein gets one entry after TCRdb re-called the 5' RACE reads with MiXCR. Here the sample spans more than 250,000 distinct CDR3 sequences, approximately 8.2% being singletons. The record originates from a study of CD8 T cells in ankylosing spondylitis. Points from the study as a whole: Seemingly characteristic of ankylosing spondylitis blood was a TCR beta motif consisting of about 8 highly homologous variants.

The germline V gene has CDR1 MNHNS and CDR2 SASEGT. V lost 6 bases, J lost 2 bases, and 7 bases stayed unmatched. There are 14 residues in the CDR3. Sequenced sample: blood, either unsorted or a sorted T cell fraction (not recorded which). The chain uses TRBV6-1 and TRBJ2-7; TRBD1 matches 7 bases. This clonotype was obtained from a male donor with ankylosing spondylitis. The CDR3 DNA reads TGTGCCAGCAGCCGAAAAGGGACAGCCTACGAGCAGTACTTC. It yields the protein CASSRKGTAYEQYF.